What follows is one T cell receptor beta chain and its context. The same CDR3 arises from other DNA sequences in this sample as well. This specimen belongs to a study of radiotherapy plus CTLA-4 blockade in lung cancer. Ipilimumab-mediated CTLA-4 blockade plus focal radiation was given to patients having chemo-refractory metastatic non-small-cell lung cancer. V shed 2 bases and J shed 0 bases, with 2 bases lying between them. Germline V gene lookup returns CDR1 SGHRS and CDR2 YFSETQ. The CDR3 extends over 12 amino acids. The table came from immunoSEQ multiplex PCR; TCRdb's copy has only in-frame clones and leaves some out. Found here are 25,000 to 35,000 clones, around 85% of them singletons; the top ten hold under 8%.

Here the sequenced sample was peripheral blood, taken from a patient treated with radiotherapy plus ipilimumab. The source of this sequence is a human donor with non-small cell lung cancer who had stable disease on radiotherapy plus ipilimumab. This chain joins TRBV5-1 and TRBJ2-5, with D hard to call. The CDR3 nucleotides read TGCGCCAGCAGCTTAGACCAAGAGACCCAGTACTTC. This translates into CASSLDQETQYF.